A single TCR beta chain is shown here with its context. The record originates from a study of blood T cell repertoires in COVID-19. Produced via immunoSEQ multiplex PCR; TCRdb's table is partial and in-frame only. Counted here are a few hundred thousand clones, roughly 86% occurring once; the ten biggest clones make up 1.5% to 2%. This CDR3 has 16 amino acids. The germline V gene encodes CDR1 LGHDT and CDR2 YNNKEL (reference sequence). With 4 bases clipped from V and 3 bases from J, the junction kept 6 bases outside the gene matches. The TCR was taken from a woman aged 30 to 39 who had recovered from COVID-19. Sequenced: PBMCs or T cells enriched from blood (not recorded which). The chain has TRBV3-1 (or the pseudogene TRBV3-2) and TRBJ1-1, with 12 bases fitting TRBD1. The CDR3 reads CASSPGQGARDTEAFF. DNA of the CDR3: TGTGCCAGCAGCCCGGGACAGGGGGCAAGGGACACTGAAGCTTTCTTT.